This TCR beta chain was observed in a study of beta chain features in type 1 diabetes. The sequenced template was cDNA made from the entire isolated RNA. The data were produced by immunoSEQ multiplex PCR, yet TCRdb's version contains in-frame clones alone and is incomplete. The repertoire holds 200,000 to 300,000 clones, around 68% seen once, with around 0.05% in the top ten. CDR3 size: 14 residues. Germline values: CDR1 MGHRA, CDR2 YSYEKL. Trimming took 8 bases from V and 6 from J, leaving 20 bases between them. The chain employs TRBV4-1 and TRBJ2-7; D remains unclear. The TCR sequence derives from a man aged 30 to 39 in good health. The specimen sequenced was naive CD4+ T cells from blood. CDR3 residues: CASRSLTRPGEQYF. CDR3 nucleotides: TGCGCCAGCCGTTCCCTCACCCGGCCTGGCGAGCAGTACTTC.